This record looks at one TCR beta chain sequence and its context. No antigen is known for it. Expressed TCRB transcripts were sequenced, since all the RNA that had been isolated was reverse transcribed. For naive, central memory and regulatory T cell samples, reads averaged around 3.8 million. Sequencing was performed with immunoSEQ multiplex PCR; in TCRdb, only in-frame clones are kept and a portion is missing. The data contain about 300,000 clones, roughly 13% of them singletons. Once sorted, every population was more than 95% pure. This entry comes from a study of beta chain features in type 1 diabetes. CDR1 and CDR2 from the germline V gene are LGHNA and YSLEER. V was pared by 1 base and J by 2 bases, with 15 bases between. CDR3 size: 17 residues. Study findings and constraints: Sampled from patients, naive, central memory and Treg TCRB repertoires appeared more similar than those sampled from healthy donors. Among patients with Type 1 diabetes, TCRB CDR3s were moderately but significantly shorter in every one of the four CD4+ subsets.

The sequence came from a woman younger than 30 with type 1 diabetes. This chain uses TRBV4-3 with TRBJ2-1; possible D gene TRBD2, 6 bases. Sequences were obtained from naive CD4+ T cells from blood. The CDR3 bases are TGCGCCAGCAGCCAAGGAATTGGGCTAGCGACCTACAATGAGCAGTTCTTC. Amino acids: CASSQGIGLATYNEQFF.